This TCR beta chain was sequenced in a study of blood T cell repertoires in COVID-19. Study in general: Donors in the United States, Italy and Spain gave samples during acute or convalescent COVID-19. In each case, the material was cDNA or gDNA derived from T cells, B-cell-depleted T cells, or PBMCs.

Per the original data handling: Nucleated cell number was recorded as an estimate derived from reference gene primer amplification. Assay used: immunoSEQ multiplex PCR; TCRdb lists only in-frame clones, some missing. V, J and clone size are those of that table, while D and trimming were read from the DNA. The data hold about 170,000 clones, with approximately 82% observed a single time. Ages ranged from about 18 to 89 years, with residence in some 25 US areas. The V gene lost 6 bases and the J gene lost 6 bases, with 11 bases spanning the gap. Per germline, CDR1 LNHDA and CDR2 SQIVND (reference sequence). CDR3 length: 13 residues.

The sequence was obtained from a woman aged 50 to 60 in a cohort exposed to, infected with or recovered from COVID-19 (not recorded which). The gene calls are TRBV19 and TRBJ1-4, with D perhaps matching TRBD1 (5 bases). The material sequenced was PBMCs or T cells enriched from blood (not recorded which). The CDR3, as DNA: TGTGCCAGTAGCTTAGGGGAAGATGAAAAACTGTTTTTT. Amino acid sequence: CASSLGEDEKLFF.